The next 19 T cell receptor beta chains were all read from a single sample in a study of Ad26.COV2.S vaccination and SARS-CoV-2 variants. The repertoire was sequenced with immunoSEQ multiplex PCR; TCRdb's copy has only in-frame clones and lacks some. The data contain about 350,000 clones, 75% to 90% of them seen just once; the ten biggest clones take up around 5.3%. The treatment: 19 received Ad26.COV2.S at low or high dose, single or two shots; about 5 received placebo; per-sample allocation not given. Collection of the samples took place on day 63 after the first injection of vaccine or placebo. The source was peripheral blood, collected in a trial of Ad26.COV2.S vaccine versus placebo. These receptors were taken from a person between 18 and 59 years old who received the Ad26.COV2.S COVID-19 vaccine or a placebo.

CDR3 DNA sequence: TGTGCCAGCAGCTTGGGATTCGGGACGGTGAACACTGAAGCTTTCTTT. Its protein product is CASSLGFGTVNTEAFF. J is TRBJ1-1 and V is TRBV5-6, with D possibly TRBD1 on 5 matching bases. The CDR3 consists of 16 residues. Germline V gives CDR1 SGHDT, CDR2 YYEEEE. V dropped 0 bases and J dropped 0 bases, with 12 bases sitting between them.

This clone was picked up one time. This chain uses TRBV7-9 with TRBJ2-1; 8 nucleotides agree with TRBD1. The CDR3 runs 12 residues. Per germline, CDR1 SEHNR and CDR2 FQNEAQ (reference sequence). The V segment lost 5 bases and the J segment 10 bases; nucleotides outside the gene matches: 4. CDR3 DNA sequence: TGTGCCAGCAGCCACAGGGGGGAGGAGCAGTTCTTC. It yields the protein CASSHRGEEQFF. The whole variable domain, remainder taken from reference TRBV7-9 and TRBJ2-1, is DTGVSQNPRHKITKRGQNVTFRCDPISEHNRLYWYRQTLGQGPEFLTYFQNEAQLEKSRLLSDRFSAERPKGSFSTLEIQRTEQGDSAMYLCASSHRGEEQFFGPGTRLTVL.

This sequence joins TRBV19 and TRBJ1-4, with a tentative D call TRBD1 (5 bases). This CDR3 comprises 16 residues. Germline CDR1 and CDR2: LNHDA and SQIVND (reference sequence). V dropped 3 bases and J dropped 0 bases, with 11 bases sitting between them. The CDR3 DNA reads TGTGCCAGTAGTATGTCGCAGGGCACAACTAATGAAAAACTGTTTTTT. Residues: CASSMSQGTTNEKLFF.

The chain recombines TRBV19 with TRBJ1-3; D perhaps matches TRBD1 (5 bases). The germline V gene has CDR1 LNHDA and CDR2 SQIVND (reference sequence). The CDR3 is 16 residues long. The ends were cut back, 4 bases at V and 4 bases at J, with 17 bases in the middle. The CDR3 region has the DNA TGTGCCAGTAGTACCGCCGTCACAGGAGCCGGAAACACCATATATTTT. Protein: CASSTAVTGAGNTIYF.

The chain recombines TRBV27 with TRBJ1-1; a weak D match, TRBD1 (5 bases). Germline CDR1 is MNHEY and CDR2 is SMNVEV (reference sequence). The CDR3 covers 15 residues. V gave up 2 bases and J gave up 1 base, with 11 bases separating them. CDR3 sequence: CASSLRREENTEAFF. The CDR3 bases are TGTGCCAGCAGTTTACGCAGGGAAGAGAACACTGAAGCTTTCTTT.

The rearrangement links TRBV6-2 or TRBV6-3 to TRBJ2-7, with D maybe TRBD1 (6 bases). The ends were cut back, 6 bases at V and 4 bases at J, with 13 bases in the middle. Germline CDR1 MNHEY, CDR2 SVGEGT. CDR3 size: 13 residues. CDR3 loop: CASSSLQGYEQYF. In nucleotides, the CDR3 is TGTGCCAGCAGCTCACTCCAGGGGTACGAGCAGTACTTC.

The chain joins TRBV2 to TRBJ1-5; 7 nucleotides agree with TRBD1. Per germline, CDR1 SNHLY and CDR2 FYNNEI. The CDR3 runs 16 residues. J gave up 4 bases and V 6 bases, and 12 bases lay outside the gene matches. The CDR3 spells CASSGQDPRENQPQHF. Written as DNA, the CDR3 is TGTGCCAGCAGCGGACAGGACCCCCGGGAAAATCAGCCCCAGCATTTT.

This sequence joins TRBV29-1 and TRBJ1-1; 7 positions match TRBD1. The CDR3 has 13 amino acids. Trimming removed 6 bases from V and 4 bases from J; junction bases left unmatched: 8. Germline V gives CDR1 SQVTM, CDR2 ANQGSEA. The CDR3 is CSVRQGGGTEAFF. The DNA for the CDR3 is TGCAGCGTACGACAGGGCGGGGGCACTGAAGCTTTCTTT.

The chain employs TRBV5-1 and TRBJ2-7; 7 bases match TRBD2. Germline CDR1 reads SGHRS; CDR2 reads YFSETQ. The CDR3 is made up of 16 amino acids. Losses at the gene ends were 7 bases for V and 2 bases for J; bases not matched to a gene: 15. CDR3 in DNA: TGCGCCAGCTCCCGAGGAGGGACTAATAGGGCCTACGAGCAGTACTTC. It codes for CASSRGGTNRAYEQYF.

The chain is built from TRBV15 and TRBJ2-1; D may correspond to TRBD1 or TRBD2 (6 bases each). This CDR3 comprises 15 residues. Looked up from germline, CDR1 is LNHNV and CDR2 is YYDKDF (reference sequence). V was trimmed by 1 base and J by 10 bases, leaving 17 bases between them. CDR3 bases: TGTGCCACCAGCAGAGCTCCACCGGGGGCGGGGGAGCAGTTCTTC. Amino acids: CATSRAPPGAGEQFF.

This chain connects TRBV28 to TRBJ2-3; no clear D. V gave up 1 base and J gave up 2 bases, with 7 bases separating them. Germline V gives CDR1 MDHEN, CDR2 SYDVKM. There are 14 residues in the CDR3. Here the CDR3 DNA reads TGTGCCAGCAGTTTATTGCAGAACACAGATACGCAGTATTTT. This encodes CASSLLQNTDTQYF.

The gene calls are TRBV10-3 and TRBJ2-5; the match to TRBD1 covers 7 bases. The CDR3 is 15 amino acids. Germline V gene data show CDR1 as ENHRY and CDR2 as SYGVKD. Trimming took 5 bases from V and 4 from J; bases not matched to a gene: 10. Here the CDR3 DNA reads TGTGCCATCAGTTCCTCCGGGACAGATGTAGAGACCCAGTACTTC. Its translation: CAISSSGTDVETQYF.

V and J are TRBV19 and TRBJ1-5; D call uncertain. Germline lookup yields CDR1 LNHDA and CDR2 SQIVND (reference sequence). This CDR3 spans 16 amino acids. V lost 4 bases, J lost 6 bases, and 19 bases lay in between. The CDR3 region has the DNA TGTGCCAGTAGTAGCGGCCACTCTGGGGAGGTTCAGCCCCAGCATTTT. This gives the protein CASSSGHSGEVQPQHF.

This clone was picked up one time. This chain links TRBV11-2 with TRBJ2-7, with 9 bases matching TRBD1. There are 16 residues in the CDR3. The germline gives CDR1 SGHAT, CDR2 FQNNGV. Germline trimming cut 0 bases from V and 2 bases from J; bases unmatched to any gene: 5. Written as DNA, the CDR3 is TGTGCCAGCAGCTTAGACAGGACAGGGGCCCCCTACGAGCAGTACTTC. Translating gives CASSLDRTGAPYEQYF. Full variable domain (missing parts from reference TRBV11-2 and TRBJ2-7): EAGVAQSPRYKIIEKRQSVAFWCNPISGHATLYWYQQILGQGPKLLIQFQNNGVVDDSQLPKDRFSAERLKGVDSTLKIQPAKLEDSAVYLCASSLDRTGAPYEQYFGPGTRLTVT.

The gene calls are TRBV19 and TRBJ2-1; 10 nucleotides align to TRBD1. The CDR3 contains 15 residues. Looked up from germline, CDR1 is LNHDA and CDR2 is SQIVND (reference sequence). V was pared by 6 bases and J by 7 bases, with 9 bases of the junction left unmatched. CDR3 sequence: CASSFGTGARNEQFF. In DNA form, the CDR3 reads TGTGCCAGTAGCTTCGGGACAGGGGCACGTAATGAGCAGTTCTTC.

In its sample, this clone was seen a few times. The CDR3 loop is CASSPRGRSSYNEQFF. CDR3 in DNA: TGTGCCAGCAGCCCCCGAGGGAGGAGCTCCTACAATGAGCAGTTCTTC. This chain connects TRBV5-4 to TRBJ2-1; tentative D call: TRBD2 (6 bases). The V end lost 4 bases, the J end lost 0 bases, and 14 bases lay between the germline ends. This CDR3 spans 16 amino acids. Germline V gene data show CDR1 as SGHNT and CDR2 as YYREEE (reference sequence).

In DNA, the CDR3 is TGTGCCAGTAGTACGGGTACCGGGTACGAGCAGTACTTC. Its protein is CASSTGTGYEQYF. J is TRBJ2-7 and V is TRBV19; D not resolved. V lost 4 bases and J lost 4, with 11 bases in between. Germline CDR1 LNHDA, CDR2 SQIVND (reference sequence). This CDR3 has 13 residues.

This clone showed up just once. V usage is TRBV28 and J usage is TRBJ2-1, with 8 bases aligning to TRBD1. V shed 3 bases and J 10 bases; nucleotides not matched to a gene: 11. This CDR3 region has 15 residues. Germline V CDR1 and CDR2: MDHEN, SYDVKM. The DNA of the CDR3 is TGTGCCAGCAGTTTTGCCGGGACAGGCCGCAGGGAGCAGTTCTTC. It specifies CASSFAGTGRREQFF.

CDR3 loop: CASSVAGGTANTGELFF. CDR3 DNA sequence: TGTGCCAGCAGCGTAGCGGGAGGGACAGCGAACACCGGGGAGCTGTTTTTT. The chain is built from TRBV9 and TRBJ2-2, with D possibly matching TRBD2 (8 bases). The CDR3 has 17 amino acids. V gave up 0 bases and J gave up 0 bases, with 12 bases separating them. Germline CDR1 and CDR2: SGDLS and YYNGEE.